The present T cell receptor (beta chain) was sequenced within a study of T cells in Graves' hyperthyroidism and ophthalmopathy. Aged 18 to 65, the patients had hyperthyroidism that was newly diagnosed and had lasted under 2 months. Out of roughly 9.1 ml of fresh peripheral blood came the PBMCs. Amplified TCR beta CDR3 regions derived from RNA transcripts. Initially, a first-round RT-PCR of the TCR CDR3 employed the HTBI primer set. TCRdb independently ran MiXCR on the multiplex PCR reads; one entry per CDR3 protein. The sample includes hundreds of thousands of distinct CDR3 sequences, about 14% seen only once; the top ten take around 14%. The CDR3 spans 14 residues. V gave up 4 bases and J gave up 3 bases, with 13 bases separating them. Germline V gene data show CDR1 as SGHRS and CDR2 as YFSETQ.

The chain joins TRBV5-1 to TRBJ2-5, with D perhaps matching TRBD1 or TRBD2 (5 bases each). Input material: blood. The source is a woman aged 40 to 50 with Graves' hyperthyroidism. The DNA for the CDR3 is TGCGCCAGCAGCAACTCCCGGGGCGAAGAGACCCAGTACTTC. It specifies CASSNSRGEETQYF.